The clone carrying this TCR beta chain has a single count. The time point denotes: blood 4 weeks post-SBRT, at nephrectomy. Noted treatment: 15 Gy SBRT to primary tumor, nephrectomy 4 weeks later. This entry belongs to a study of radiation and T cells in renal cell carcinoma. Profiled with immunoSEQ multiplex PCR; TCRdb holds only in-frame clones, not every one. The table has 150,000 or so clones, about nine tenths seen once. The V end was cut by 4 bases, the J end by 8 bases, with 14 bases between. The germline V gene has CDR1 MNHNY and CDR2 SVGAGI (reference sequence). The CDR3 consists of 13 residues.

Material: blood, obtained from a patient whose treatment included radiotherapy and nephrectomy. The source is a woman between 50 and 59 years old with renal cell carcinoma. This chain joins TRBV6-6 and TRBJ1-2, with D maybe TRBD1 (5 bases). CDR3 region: CASSLEGTGGYTF. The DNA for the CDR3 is TGTGCCAGCAGTTTGGAAGGGACGGGAGGCTACACCTTC.